The TCR beta chain described here comes from a study of T cell changes during pregnancy in multiple sclerosis (dated 2019 in TCRdb). Background on the whole study: The study looked at changes in the T cell repertoire across pregnancy in women with multiple sclerosis.

A word on this clone: It has no known antigen specificity. Base qualities are not at hand, and no much larger clone is one base apart.

The library was generated by the immunoSEQ multiplex PCR assay. TCRdb took this table from immuneACCESS and kept in-frame rearrangements with V and J called. Such tables lack part of the clones; where checked against another copy, unresolved V genes explain under half of the gap, and the rest is unexplained. The sample table holds some 62,000 clones, of which about 90% were seen once. The ten largest clones take up roughly 2.6% of the sample. From the cysteine up to the phenylalanine, the CDR3 has a length of 15 residues. Only the CDR3 portion is preserved as DNA: 45 bases, with reading frame beginning at the first base. V and J are trimmed by 5 bases and 3 bases, and the gene matches miss 9 bases of the junction. According to the germline V gene, CDR1 reads SGHTA and CDR2 reads FQGTGA.

The chain links TRBV7-3 with TRBJ2-7; TRBD2 agrees with 8 junctional bases. The origin of this receptor is a female donor in good health, enrolled as a control in a pregnancy study. This material consisted of peripheral blood, taken in the second trimester of pregnancy. The nucleotide sequence is given as TGTGCCAGCAGCCCCCTGCCGGGACTAGGCTACGAGCAGTACTTC. Its translation reads: CASSPLPGLGYEQYF.